The TCR beta chain under discussion was sequenced for a study of blood T cell repertoires in COVID-19 (TCRdb year 2020). Regarding the research as a whole: Samples from collaborators originated in the United States, Italy and Spain and spanned both the acute and convalescent phases of COVID-19. The prospective study material was composed of cDNA or gDNA derived from T cells, B-cell-depleted T cells, or PBMCs. The dataset comprised deeply sampled blood TCRbeta repertoires from subjects exposed to, actively infected with, or recovered from COVID-19. The repertoires were made available in a free public database intended to serve as a resource for research on the immune response to SARS-CoV-2. Samples came from the ongoing ImmuneRACE study (first 160 participants) plus 1,254 subjects from 6 global collaborators. Sample metadata almost always included a de-identified subject ID, COVID-19 status, age in years and sex. Where available, HLA class I and class II types were obtained from metadata supplied by the sample provider rather than from assay-based typing.

About this clone: Its target antigen remains unknown. It has no much larger one-base neighbor in the sample; base qualities were not kept.

The collaborating institutions used their own protocols to collect whole blood in K2EDTA tubes. For TCRbeta analysis, collaborators shipped samples in one of three forms: frozen whole blood, isolated PBMCs, or DNA extracted from either of those sample types. TCRbeta CDR3 regions were amplified from genomic DNA by means of the immunoSEQ Assay, a bias-controlled multiplex PCR. For the original study's pipeline: Within the assay, amplification of reference gene primers was used to estimate how many nucleated cells each sample contained. To quantify the absolute abundance of each unique TCRbeta CDR3 rearrangement, sequence reads were collapsed and filtered. Productive Simpson clonality was computed per sample as the square root of Simpson's diversity index over productive rearrangements. TCRdb obtained this table from immuneACCESS and retained in-frame rearrangements with V and J assigned. These tables miss some clones; where compared with another copy, unresolved V genes account for less than half of the shortfall, and the remainder is unexplained. Clone size and V and J calls were adopted from that table, with D and trimming inferred from the DNA. Recorded for this sample are more than 95,000 clones; approximately 80% of them occurred a single time. The ten largest make up 35% to 40% of the sample.

The junction shows trimming of 1 base on V and 9 bases on J, plus 10 bases between the germline ends. Per the germline V gene (reference sequence), GTSNPN is the CDR1 and SVGIG is the CDR2. CDR3 length: 11 amino acids, cysteine to phenylalanine. Of all the DNA, just the CDR3 is kept, 33 bases in frame from base 1. The research as a whole found: How much clinical and demographic metadata was included differed by source and by participant, and the metadata was provided uncurated.

This receptor was identified in a man aged 40-55 years with active or convalescent COVID-19. This chain joins TRBV30 to TRBJ2-7, with the D gene call left open. Input material: peripheral blood. The DNA is as follows: TGTGCCTGGAGTGGAAGTCGGGTGCAGTACTTC. Its amino acids are CAWSGSRVQYF.